This record covers a single T cell receptor beta chain. The antigen remains unidentified. This sample is drawn from a study of cytomegalovirus exposure and HLA in healthy donors. Study-level findings and limits: Productive rates of about 87% or about 30% were seen for most TCR beta V segments in an earlier analysis.

This CDR3 spans 16 amino acids. From germline, CDR1 is SGHVS and CDR2 FQNEAQ. The ends lost 1 base at V and 4 bases at J; junction bases unmatched: 0. Researchers ran the PCR with 60 Vbeta and 13 Jbeta primers. The repertoire was sequenced with immunoSEQ multiplex PCR; TCRdb's copy has only in-frame clones and lacks some. The data show 100,000 to 150,000 clones, around four fifths seen once. Sequencing was carried out using PBMCs. This sequence joins TRBV7-8 and TRBJ2-1; 14 nucleotides agree with TRBD2. The sequence was collected from a female donor in good health and CMV-seronegative. The CDR3 sequence is CASSLGTSGGYNEQFF. CDR3 nucleotides: TGTGCCAGCAGCTTAGGGACTAGCGGGGGGTACAATGAGCAGTTCTTC.